The 13 T cell receptor beta chains given below trace back to one sample, sequenced in a study of ipilimumab plus nivolumab after autologous stem cell transplantation. Clones were read by immunoSEQ multiplex PCR, and TCRdb kept only the in-frame ones, dropping some. The table has over 80,000 clones, about 83% seen once. This specimen consisted of PBMCs, obtained in a trial of ipilimumab plus nivolumab as post-transplant consolidation. These receptors all stem from a male donor with diffuse large B-cell lymphoma.

CDR3 amino acids: CASSFSFIRGPDEQYF. DNA of the CDR3: TGTGCCAGCAGTTTTTCATTTATCAGGGGACCAGACGAGCAGTACTTC. The chain is built from TRBV6-6 and TRBJ2-7; a weak D match, TRBD1 (6 bases). Germline V lookup: CDR1 MNHNY, CDR2 SVGAGI (reference sequence). This CDR3 is 16 amino acids long. Trimming left V 4 bases short and J 5 bases short, with 21 bases between.

The chain uses TRBV5-6 and TRBJ1-2, with D possibly TRBD1 on 5 matching bases. This CDR3 comprises 12 residues. V lost 2 bases, J lost 4 bases, and 6 bases lay in between. Germline V gene data show CDR1 as SGHDT and CDR2 as YYEEEE. CDR3 coding DNA: TGTGCCAGCAGCTTAGACAGCTATGGCTACACCTTC. Protein product: CASSLDSYGYTF.

The chain combines TRBV2 with TRBJ2-2, with D perhaps TRBD1 (5 bases). Per the germline V gene, CDR1 is SNHLY and CDR2 is FYNNEI. There are 14 residues in the CDR3. V shed 5 bases and J shed 2 bases, with 9 bases lying between them. The CDR3 DNA reads as TGTGCCAGCAGTCCGACAGCCAACACCGGGGAGCTGTTTTTT. This encodes CASSPTANTGELFF. Using reference TRBV2 and TRBJ2-2 for the parts outside the CDR3, the full variable domain is EPEVTQTPSHQVTQMGQEVILRCVPISNHLYFYWYRQILGQKVEFLVSFYNNEISEKSEIFDDQFSVERPDGSNFTLKIRSTKLEDSAMYFCASSPTANTGELFFGEGSRLTVL.

The V and J genes are TRBV5-4 and TRBJ2-2; 9 bases align to TRBD1. The germline CDR1 and CDR2 sequences are SGHNT and YYREEE (reference sequence). The CDR3 length is 14 residues. Trimming at V came to 3 bases and at J to 7 bases, leaving 4 bases not matched to a gene. The CDR3 DNA is TGTGCCAGCAGCTCCGGGACAGGGTACGGGGAGCTGTTTTTT. This translates into CASSSGTGYGELFF. Filled out from reference TRBV5-4 and TRBJ2-2, the complete variable domain reads ETGVTQSPTHLIKTRGQQVTLRCSSQSGHNTVSWYQQALGQGPQFIFQYYREEENGRGNFPPRFSGLQFPNYSSELNVNALELDDSALYLCASSSGTGYGELFFGEGSRLTVL.

The rearrangement links TRBV7-6 to TRBJ2-7; the D is unclear. The V gene's germline CDR1 is SGHVS and CDR2 FNYEAQ. V shed 2 bases and J shed 7 bases, with 9 bases lying between them. The CDR3 has 12 amino acids. CDR3 in DNA: TGTGCCAGCAGCTTACTGGGTCGGGAGCAGTACTTC. Amino acid sequence: CASSLLGREQYF.

The chain joins TRBV4-1 to TRBJ1-4; 9 nucleotides agree with TRBD1. CDR3 length: 17 amino acids. Germline lookup yields CDR1 MGHRA and CDR2 YSYEKL. V lost 0 bases to trimming and J lost 8 bases; unmatched junction nucleotides: 10. The CDR3 sequence: CASSQDFTGGAREKLFF. CDR3 sequence (DNA): TGCGCCAGCAGCCAAGATTTTACAGGGGGCGCCCGGGAAAAACTGTTTTTT.

The chain combines TRBV27 with TRBJ2-7; 11 bases are a match to TRBD2. CDR3 size: 14 residues. J was trimmed by 4 bases and V by 4 bases; bases with no gene match: 3. The V gene's germline CDR1 is MNHEY and CDR2 SMNVEV (reference sequence). DNA of the CDR3: TGTGCCAGCAGTTCCGGGACTAGCGGATACGAGCAGTACTTC. It yields the protein CASSSGTSGYEQYF.

This chain connects TRBV25-1 to TRBJ2-5; no clear D gene. Germline assignment: CDR1 MGHDK and CDR2 SYGVNS. Trimming took off 0 bases at V and 0 bases at J, with 2 bases between the two ends. The CDR3 loop spans 13 amino acids. The CDR3 sequence is CASSEYNQETQYF. Written as DNA, the CDR3 is TGTGCCAGCAGTGAATACAACCAAGAGACCCAGTACTTC.

The gene calls are TRBV4-2 and TRBJ1-5; D is ambiguous. Between the trimmed V and J ends, which lost 4 bases and 0 bases, there was a span of 10 bases. Germline CDR1 LGHNA, CDR2 YNFKEQ. The CDR3 spans 15 residues. For the CDR3, the DNA is TGTGCCAGCAGCCCGTATACAGTTAGCAATCAGCCCCAGCATTTT. Translation gives CASSPYTVSNQPQHF.

This clone was counted only a few times. V is TRBV5-1 and J is TRBJ1-1, with a weak D call TRBD1 (6 bases). There are 18 residues in the CDR3. The V gene's germline CDR1 is SGHRS and CDR2 YFSETQ. Trimming removed 0 bases from V and 0 bases from J, with 18 bases in between. In DNA, the CDR3 is TGCGCCAGCAGCTTGGAATTCGGGGGCGCGGGGATGAACACTGAAGCTTTCTTT. As protein: CASSLEFGGAGMNTEAFF.

CDR3 nucleotide sequence: TGCGCCAGCAGTCAATCCGACAGGGAGAGGGCCATCGAGCAGTACTTC. Encoded protein: CASSQSDRERAIEQYF. The J gene is TRBJ2-7, the V gene TRBV23-1; 7 bases agree with TRBD1. TRBV23-1 is marked as an open reading frame, function uncertain. The V and J ends lost 0 bases and 6 bases, in that order; junction bases with no gene match: 11. There are 16 residues in the CDR3.

The chain combines TRBV19 with TRBJ1-3; D is undetermined. CDR3 length: 16 residues. CDR1 is LNHDA, CDR2 SQIVND, per germline (reference sequence). Trimming cost V 7 bases and J 2 bases, with 18 bases left between them. This chain's CDR3 is CASTDMYGPTGNTIYF. As DNA, the CDR3 is TGTGCCAGTACTGATATGTATGGGCCTACTGGAAACACCATATATTTT.

J is TRBJ2-7 and V is TRBV11-2; D is ambiguous. Trimming left V 2 bases short and J 3 bases short, with 2 bases between. Germline values: CDR1 SGHAT, CDR2 FQNNGV. This CDR3 is 11 amino acids long. The CDR3 sequence: CASSLYYEQYF. CDR3 DNA sequence: TGTGCCAGCAGCTTATACTACGAGCAGTACTTC.